These 6 T cell receptor beta chains were all obtained from the same sample, sequenced in a study of cytomegalovirus exposure and HLA in healthy donors (dated by TCRdb to 2016 to 2017). Receptor libraries were prepared by the immunoSEQ multiplex PCR assay. A mixture of 60 forward primers for TCR Vbeta segments and 13 reverse primers for TCR Jbeta segments was used in the multiplex PCR. The source is immuneACCESS, and TCRdb retained only in-frame sequences with V and J called. Part of the clones is not carried over; for the studies checked, unresolved V genes explain less than half of this, and the remainder is unexplained. For this sample there are some 110,000 clones; roughly 80% appear just once. The ten biggest clones cover 20% to 25% of the sample. Sequenced sample: PBMCs. These receptor sequences come from a man aged 25 to 40 in good health and CMV-seropositive.

The chain carries TRBV4-1 and TRBJ1-4, with 7 bases lining up with TRBD1. Germline V CDR1 and CDR2: MGHRA, YSYEKL. Losses at the gene ends were 3 bases for V and 6 bases for J; bases not matched to a gene: 7. The CDR3 is 15 amino acids. The CDR3 region is CASSHGGRGDEKLFF. The CDR3 coding sequence is TGCGCCAGCAGCCATGGTGGCAGGGGGGATGAAAAACTGTTTTTT.

About this clone itself: An end of the junction differs from the germline gene, which may be a read error. The V and J genes are TRBV15 and TRBJ1-2; the D is unclear. Germline CDR1 is LNHNV and CDR2 is YYDKDF (reference sequence). There are 15 residues in the CDR3. The CDR3 sequence is CATSRDPDSRYGYTF. The CDR3 region has the DNA TGTGCCACCAGCAGAGATCCTGACTCCCGTTATGGGTACACCTTC.

CDR3 in DNA: TGTGCCAGCAGCTGGGGACAGGGGGGCCCCAATCAGCCCCAGCATTTT. As protein: CASSWGQGGPNQPQHF. The rearrangement uses TRBV5-8 and TRBJ1-5, with 11 nucleotides matching TRBD1. CDR3 length: 16 amino acids. The germline CDR1 and CDR2 sequences are SGHTS and YDEGEE. J gave up 3 bases and V 3 bases, and 5 bases lay outside the gene matches.

This clone was seen a few times. The rearrangement links TRBV6-6 to TRBJ2-5, with 9 nucleotides matching TRBD2. CDR1 and CDR2 from the germline V gene are MNHNY and SVGAGI (reference sequence). This CDR3 comprises 15 residues. V was pared by 4 bases and J by 2 bases, with 5 bases of the junction left unmatched. For the CDR3, the DNA is TGTGCCAGCAGTTCCACCCTAGCGGGACAAGAGACCCAGTACTTC. This codes for CASSSTLAGQETQYF.

In its sample, this clone was seen once. This chain joins TRBV6-5 and TRBJ1-2, with TRBD1 matching 8 bases. V was pared by 5 bases and J by 4 bases, with 3 bases of the junction left unmatched. The germline gives CDR1 MNHEY, CDR2 SVGAGI. The CDR3 is 13 amino acids. For the CDR3, the DNA is TGTGCCAGCAGTGACCAGGGGGCCTATGGCTACACCTTC. The encoded protein is CASSDQGAYGYTF.

V is TRBV5-1 and J is TRBJ2-3; TRBD2 matches at 10 bases. CDR3 size: 16 residues. V shed 4 bases and J 3 bases; nucleotides not matched to a gene: 8. Germline loops: CDR1 SGHRS, CDR2 YFSETQ. The CDR3 protein is CASSPVTSGVTDTQYF. The CDR3 nucleotides read TGCGCCAGCAGCCCAGTCACTAGCGGGGTTACAGATACGCAGTATTTT.